This note documents a single TCR beta chain sequence. The data originate from a study of blood T cell repertoires in COVID-19. Study details: The study drew acute and convalescent COVID-19 samples from the United States, Italy and Spain.

Libraries were prepared by immunoSEQ multiplex PCR; TCRdb keeps only in-frame clonotypes and omits some of them. The sample has approximately 80,000 clones, 65% to 90% seen once. Germline trimming cut 3 bases from V and 0 bases from J; bases unmatched to any gene: 5. CDR1 is GTSNPN, CDR2 SVGIG, per germline (reference sequence). This CDR3 contains 15 residues. The receptor comes from a man aged 50 or older with COVID-19, enrolled during active disease. The V call is TRBV30, the J call TRBJ2-7, with 10 bases that match TRBD2. Sequenced sample: peripheral blood. The CDR3 region has the DNA TGTGCCTGGAGCAGGGCTAGCGGGAGCTCCTACGAGCAGTACTTC. Protein: CAWSRASGSSYEQYF.